Listed below are T cell receptor beta chains from one sample, sequenced in a study of beta chain features in type 1 diabetes. TCRdb keeps only in-frame clones here, not all; method: immunoSEQ multiplex PCR. The sample lists 150,000 to 190,000 clones; around 8% were seen once. Sequences were obtained from central memory CD4+ T cells from blood. All receptors come from a man between 18 and 35 years old in good health. CDR3s include the opening cysteine and the closing phenylalanine or tryptophan. The D gene is left open where the match is weak. Clone size appears in some rows only: once, few, many, or a class for an expanded clone.

d_gene: .
j_gene: TRBJ1-2
len: 14
v_gene: TRBV7-2
abundance: .
CDR3aa: CASTSSQGSYGYTF
CDR3nt: TGTGCCAGCACATCAAGTCAGGGGAGCTATGGCTACACCTTC

d_gene: TRBD1
j_gene: TRBJ2-5
len: 14
v_gene: TRBV11-2
abundance: .
CDR3aa: CASSSGQIQETQYF
CDR3nt: TGTGCCAGCAGCTCGGGACAGATTCAAGAGACCCAGTACTTC

d_gene: .
j_gene: TRBJ2-7
len: 15
v_gene: TRBV9
abundance: few
CDR3aa: CASSVGPDNSYEQYF
CDR3nt: TGTGCCAGCAGCGTAGGCCCCGACAACTCCTACGAGCAGTACTTC

d_gene: TRBD1
j_gene: TRBJ1-4
len: 19
v_gene: TRBV4-1
abundance: few
CDR3aa: CASSPWGQGFYGTNEKLFF
CDR3nt: TGCGCCAGCAGCCCCTGGGGACAGGGGTTTTATGGGACTAATGAAAAACTGTTTTTT

d_gene: .
j_gene: TRBJ1-2
len: 14
v_gene: TRBV7-2
abundance: once
CDR3aa: CASSLGESRSRYTF
CDR3nt: TGTGCCAGCAGCTTAGGTGAGAGCCGTTCACGTTACACCTTC

d_gene: TRBD1
j_gene: TRBJ1-3
len: 16
v_gene: TRBV28
abundance: few
CDR3aa: CASSTVDRGSGNTIYF
CDR3nt: TGTGCCAGCAGTACAGTGGACAGGGGATCTGGAAACACCATATATTTT

d_gene: .
j_gene: TRBJ2-7
len: 13
v_gene: TRBV7-3
abundance: .
CDR3aa: CASSFGSSYEQYF
CDR3nt: TGTGCCAGCAGCTTTGGCTCCTCCTACGAGCAGTACTTC

d_gene: TRBD1
j_gene: TRBJ2-1
len: 16
v_gene: TRBV5-4
abundance: few
CDR3aa: CASSLPDRVFYNEQFF
CDR3nt: TGTGCCAGCAGTCTACCGGACAGGGTGTTCTACAATGAGCAGTTCTTC

d_gene: TRBD1
j_gene: TRBJ2-2
len: 14
v_gene: TRBV29-1
abundance: many
CDR3aa: CSAGTGANTGELFF
CDR3nt: TGCAGCGCCGGGACAGGAGCCAACACCGGGGAGCTGTTTTTT

d_gene: TRBD1
j_gene: TRBJ2-5
len: 13
v_gene: TRBV6-5
abundance: few
CDR3aa: CASSYDRAKTQYF
CDR3nt: TGTGCCAGCAGTTACGACAGGGCGAAGACCCAGTACTTC

d_gene: TRBD1
j_gene: TRBJ2-7
len: 14
v_gene: TRBV5-5
abundance: few
CDR3aa: CASSKDRGSYEQYF
CDR3nt: TGTGCCAGCAGCAAAGACAGGGGAAGCTACGAGCAGTACTTC

d_gene: .
j_gene: TRBJ2-2
len: 15
v_gene: TRBV18
abundance: .
CDR3aa: CASSLLGANTGELFF
CDR3nt: TGTGCCAGCTCACTACTTGGAGCGAACACCGGGGAGCTGTTTTTT

d_gene: TRBD1
j_gene: TRBJ1-1
len: 16
v_gene: TRBV5-1
abundance: few
CDR3aa: CASSPQGAGANTEAFF
CDR3nt: TGCGCCAGCAGCCCTCAGGGGGCCGGTGCCAACACTGAAGCTTTCTTT

d_gene: TRBD1
j_gene: TRBJ2-5
len: 15
v_gene: TRBV19
abundance: .
CDR3aa: CASSIGTGHYETQYF
CDR3nt: TGTGCCAGTAGTATCGGGACAGGTCATTACGAGACCCAGTACTTC

d_gene: .
j_gene: TRBJ1-1
len: 14
v_gene: TRBV5-4
abundance: .
CDR3aa: CASSSMESNTEAFF
CDR3nt: TGTGCCAGCAGCTCCATGGAGTCGAACACTGAAGCTTTCTTT

d_gene: .
j_gene: TRBJ2-5
len: 13
v_gene: TRBV28
abundance: few
CDR3aa: CASSFTGGGTQYF
CDR3nt: TGTGCCAGCAGTTTTACCGGGGGAGGGACCCAGTACTTC

d_gene: .
j_gene: TRBJ2-5
len: 11
v_gene: TRBV5-1
abundance: many
CDR3aa: CASSRGETQYF
CDR3nt: TGCGCCAGCAGCCGGGGGGAGACCCAGTACTTC

d_gene: .
j_gene: TRBJ2-1
len: 15
v_gene: TRBV11-2
abundance: .
CDR3aa: CASSSGVGRGDEQFF
CDR3nt: TGTGCCAGCAGCTCCGGGGTCGGGAGAGGCGATGAGCAGTTCTTC

d_gene: TRBD2
j_gene: TRBJ2-1
len: 15
v_gene: TRBV7-9
abundance: many
CDR3aa: CASSAIAGGDNEQFF
CDR3nt: TGTGCCAGCAGCGCGATAGCGGGAGGAGACAATGAGCAGTTCTTC

d_gene: TRBD2
j_gene: TRBJ2-7
len: 12
v_gene: TRBV19
abundance: few
CDR3aa: CASSGGGGEQYF
CDR3nt: TGTGCCAGTTCGGGAGGCGGGGGGGAGCAGTACTTC

d_gene: TRBD2
j_gene: TRBJ2-5
len: 12
v_gene: TRBV7-7
abundance: .
CDR3aa: CASGWGGETQYF
CDR3nt: TGTGCCAGCGGATGGGGGGGAGAGACCCAGTACTTC

d_gene: .
j_gene: TRBJ1-2
len: 13
v_gene: TRBV2
abundance: few
CDR3aa: CASSERDSGGYTF
CDR3nt: TGTGCCAGCAGTGAACGGGACTCAGGAGGCTACACCTTC

d_gene: .
j_gene: TRBJ2-4
len: 11
v_gene: TRBV29-1
abundance: many
CDR3aa: CSATRENIQYF
CDR3nt: TGCAGCGCTACTCGGGAAAACATTCAGTACTTC

d_gene: .
j_gene: TRBJ2-3
len: 13
v_gene: TRBV4-1
abundance: many
CDR3aa: CASRLRLGDTQYF
CDR3nt: TGCGCCAGCAGACTCAGGTTGGGAGATACGCAGTATTTT

d_gene: TRBD2
j_gene: TRBJ2-5
len: 17
v_gene: TRBV19
abundance: .
CDR3aa: CASSSPGLPSMGETQYF
CDR3nt: TGTGCCAGTAGTTCACCGGGACTACCTTCGATGGGGGAGACCCAGTACTTC

d_gene: TRBD2
j_gene: TRBJ2-5
len: 15
v_gene: TRBV30
abundance: .
CDR3aa: CAWSRSGGAGETQYF
CDR3nt: TGTGCCTGGAGTAGGTCCGGGGGGGCAGGAGAGACCCAGTACTTC

d_gene: .
j_gene: TRBJ2-1
len: 14
v_gene: TRBV4-2
abundance: .
CDR3aa: CASSQDGPVNEQFF
CDR3nt: TGTGCCAGCAGCCAAGATGGGCCGGTCAATGAGCAGTTCTTC

d_gene: TRBD1
j_gene: TRBJ1-2
len: 13
v_gene: TRBV29-1
abundance: .
CDR3aa: CSVAPGGYQGYTF
CDR3nt: TGCAGCGTTGCTCCAGGGGGTTATCAAGGCTACACCTTC

d_gene: TRBD2
j_gene: TRBJ2-7
len: 15
v_gene: TRBV7-9
abundance: .
CDR3aa: CASSPGTSGLYEQYF
CDR3nt: TGTGCCAGCAGCCCCGGGACTAGCGGGCTTTACGAGCAGTACTTC

d_gene: .
j_gene: TRBJ2-2
len: 13
v_gene: TRBV7-7
abundance: few
CDR3aa: CASSLDGAGELFF
CDR3nt: TGTGCTAGCAGCTTAGACGGAGCCGGGGAGCTGTTTTTT

d_gene: .
j_gene: TRBJ2-7
len: 13
v_gene: TRBV5-1
abundance: .
CDR3aa: CASSASNFYEQYF
CDR3nt: TGCGCCAGCAGCGCTTCAAACTTCTACGAGCAGTACTTC

d_gene: TRBD2
j_gene: TRBJ2-7
len: 14
v_gene: TRBV4-2
abundance: .
CDR3aa: CASSQDGGGYEQYF
CDR3nt: TGTGCCAGCAGCCAAGACGGCGGGGGCTACGAGCAGTACTTC

d_gene: .
j_gene: TRBJ2-3
len: 12
v_gene: TRBV6-1
abundance: many
CDR3aa: CASSEVEDTQYF
CDR3nt: TGTGCCAGCAGTGAAGTGGAGGATACGCAGTATTTT

d_gene: .
j_gene: TRBJ2-5
len: 12
v_gene: TRBV29-1
abundance: .
CDR3aa: CSAGRGQETQYF
CDR3nt: TGCAGCGCGGGCCGGGGCCAAGAGACCCAGTACTTC

d_gene: .
j_gene: TRBJ1-5
len: 11
v_gene: TRBV10-3
abundance: .
CDR3aa: CASGEGQPQHF
CDR3nt: TGTGCCTCCGGGGAGGGTCAGCCCCAGCATTTT